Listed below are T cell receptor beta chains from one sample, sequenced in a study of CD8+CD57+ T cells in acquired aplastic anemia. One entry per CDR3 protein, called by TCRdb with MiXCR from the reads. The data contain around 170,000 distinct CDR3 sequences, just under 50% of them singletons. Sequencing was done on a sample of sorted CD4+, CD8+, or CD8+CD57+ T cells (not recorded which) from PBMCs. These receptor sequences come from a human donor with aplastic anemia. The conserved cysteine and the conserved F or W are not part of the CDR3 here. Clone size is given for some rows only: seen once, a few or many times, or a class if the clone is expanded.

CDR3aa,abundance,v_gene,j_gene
ASSSWGGSTEAF,few,TRBV12-3/TRBV12-4,TRBJ1-1
ANTGELF,many,TRBV24-1,TRBJ2-2
ASSQFTGVAETQY,-,TRBV3-1,TRBJ2-5
ASSLRAGETQY,-,TRBV7-2,TRBJ2-5
ASNPGGPSYNEQF,few,TRBV6-2/TRBV6-3,TRBJ2-1
ASNSGLAADTQY,few,TRBV19,TRBJ2-3
ASIAGGTETQY,-,TRBV7-3,TRBJ2-5
ASSASGRSDTQY,-,TRBV10-2,TRBJ2-3
APARWVLGYTEAF,-,TRBV6-4,TRBJ1-1
ASSLLGSVLDTQY,-,TRBV5-4,TRBJ2-3
ASSEAGITDEQY,many,TRBV25-1,TRBJ2-7
ASRGGYGYT,-,TRBV7-9,TRBJ1-2
AWSAFPSAYEQY,-,TRBV30,TRBJ2-7
ASSFDQGEAF,few,TRBV5-5,TRBJ1-1
AISSGQAYGYT,many,TRBV10-3,TRBJ1-2
ASSWGLAGSSGAGELF,many,TRBV11-2,TRBJ2-2
SARDLGLQS,-,TRBV20-1,TRBJ2-1
ASSVVGNT,-,TRBV9,TRBJ1-2
ASPNLRFGQPQH,few,TRBV6-1,TRBJ1-5
ASTPGGSENEQF,many,TRBV7-6,TRBJ2-1